Below are 31 T cell receptor beta chains sequenced from a single sample in a study of regulatory T cells in long-lasting Graves disease (dated by TCRdb to the early 2020s). According to the study, the label for this sample's time point signals: newly diagnosed GD, antithyroid drugs for less than 3 months. RNA was extracted from PBMCs in TRIzol for both TCR sequencing and RNA sequencing. Receptors were amplified or captured by multiplex PCR. Sequencer: Illumina HiSeq 4000. iRepertoire HTBI primers and Arm-PCR amplification of CDR3 regions were used to construct TCR beta libraries. Using fastp trimming at Q25 and MiXCR clonotype assembly, TCRdb reanalyzed the public sequencing data and kept in-frame beta chains. All rows with the same CDR3 protein become a single entry with the most common DNA and genes. In all, the sample holds 350,000 to 550,000 distinct CDR3 sequences, and about 15% of those were seen once. Around 15% of the sample belongs to the ten largest clones.

These same data were also listed under a study on T cells in Graves' hyperthyroidism and ophthalmopathy.

The starting material was peripheral blood mononuclear cells (PBMCs), obtained at new diagnosis, from a patient treated with antithyroid drugs. These receptors were taken from a woman between 25 and 40 years old with Graves disease. Donor details come from another sample of the same person, matched by shared clones.

This clonotype was seen ten or more times. The J gene is TRBJ2-1, the V gene TRBV28; 8 bases are a match to TRBD2. Germline V gene data show CDR1 as MDHEN and CDR2 as SYDVKM. This CDR3 is 15 amino acids long. J gave up 4 bases and V 3 bases, and 5 bases lay outside the gene matches. CDR3 loop: CASSFLTSGYNEQFF. The CDR3 coding sequence is TGTGCCAGCAGTTTTTTAACTAGCGGTTACAATGAGCAGTTCTTC.

This clonotype was counted at least ten times. The genes are TRBV7-2 and TRBJ1-1; perhaps TRBD1 as D (5 bases). This CDR3 contains 16 residues. CDR1 and CDR2 from the germline V gene are SGHTA and FQGNSA. Trimming shortened V by 2 bases and J by 2 bases, and 15 bases separated the two germline ends. The CDR3 region has the DNA TGTGCCAGCAGCTTAACGGGGGTAATGGCTAACACTGAAGCTTTCTTT. Translation: CASSLTGVMANTEAFF. Supplemented by reference TRBV7-2 and TRBJ1-1, the full variable domain reads GAGVSQSPSNKVTEKGKDVELRCDPISGHTALYWYRQSLGQGLEFLIYFQGNSAPDKSGLPSDRFSAERTGGSVSTLTIQRTQQEDSAVYLCASSLTGVMANTEAFFGQGTRLTVV.

At least ten counts were recorded for this clonotype. The chain has TRBV28 and TRBJ2-1, with D unresolved. This CDR3 is built from 15 residues. Trimming pared 1 base from V and 5 bases from J, leaving 12 bases between. The germline gives CDR1 MDHEN, CDR2 SYDVKM. The DNA for the CDR3 is TGTGCCAGCAGTTTATCCGGGTCCGGCCACAATGAGCAGTTCTTC. It encodes CASSLSGSGHNEQFF.

The gene calls are TRBV7-9 and TRBJ1-6; D remains ambiguous. The CDR3 is 15 residues long. The germline V gene has CDR1 SEHNR and CDR2 FQNEAQ (reference sequence). V gave up 1 base and J gave up 9 bases, with 13 bases separating them. The DNA for the CDR3 is TGTGCCAGCAGCTTAGTCTCCGGGCCGTTTTCACCCCTCCACTTT. As protein: CASSLVSGPFSPLHF.

In this sample, this clonotype turned up many times. The chain is built from TRBV2 and TRBJ1-5; the match to TRBD1 covers 7 bases. The CDR3 has 15 residues. CDR1 SNHLY and CDR2 FYNNEI come from the germline V gene. With 4 bases clipped from V and 0 bases from J, the junction kept 3 bases outside the gene matches. Here the CDR3 DNA reads TGTGCCAGCAGTGGGGACAGTATTAGCAATCAGCCCCAGCATTTT. It specifies CASSGDSISNQPQHF. Drawing the rest from reference TRBV2 and TRBJ1-5, the complete variable domain is EPEVTQTPSHQVTQMGQEVILRCVPISNHLYFYWYRQILGQKVEFLVSFYNNEISEKSEIFDDQFSVERPDGSNFTLKIRSTKLEDSAMYFCASSGDSISNQPQHFGDGTRLSIL.

Ten or more counts support this clonotype. The V and J genes are TRBV28 and TRBJ2-7; 13 bases are a match to TRBD2. With V trimmed by 5 bases and J by 0 bases, 10 bases remained unmatched. Germline loops: CDR1 MDHEN, CDR2 SYDVKM. The CDR3 length is 18 residues. CDR3 region: CASSGEGLAGLSSYEQYF. Here the CDR3 DNA reads TGTGCCAGCAGTGGGGAGGGACTAGCGGGGCTTAGCTCCTACGAGCAGTACTTC.

This clonotype was counted a few times. V gene TRBV29-1 combines with J gene TRBJ2-2; no clear D. Germline loops: CDR1 SQVTM, CDR2 ANQGSEA. The CDR3 is 13 amino acids. Trimming shortened V by 7 bases and J by 6 bases, and 15 bases separated the two germline ends. This chain's CDR3 is CSAHGSPSGELFF. In nucleotides, the CDR3 is TGCAGCGCCCACGGAAGTCCCTCCGGGGAGCTGTTTTTT.

The chain is built from TRBV6-4 and TRBJ2-2, with D possibly matching TRBD1 (5 bases). Trimming removed 0 bases from V and 5 bases from J, with 10 bases in between. CDR3 length: 15 residues. CDR1 MRHNA and CDR2 SNTAGT come from the germline V gene. The CDR3 loop is CASSDSGLETGELFF. The CDR3 DNA reads as TGTGCCAGCAGTGACTCGGGGCTAGAAACCGGGGAGCTGTTTTTT.

This clonotype was seen ten or more times. V usage is TRBV7-8 and J usage is TRBJ1-3, with D possibly matching TRBD1 (5 bases). The CDR3 is made up of 15 amino acids. Looked up from germline, CDR1 is SGHVS and CDR2 is FQNEAQ. V lost 5 bases to trimming and J lost 0 bases, with 11 bases between them. CDR3 nucleotide sequence: TGTGCCAGCAGCCCTGGACAAGCCTCTGGAAACACCATATATTTT. It translates to CASSPGQASGNTIYF.

As for this clonotype: This may come from a read error, since a much larger clone is one base off. The DNA for the CDR3 is TGTGCCAGCAGTGAAGAGGCGGGGACAGGGTCCAATGAGCAGTTCTTC. Its protein product is CASSEEAGTGSNEQFF. The chain uses TRBV6-1 and TRBJ2-1, with 9 bases that match TRBD1. Looked up from germline, CDR1 is MNHNS and CDR2 is SASEGT. V gave up 1 base and J gave up 6 bases; unmatched junction bases: 7. This CDR3 region has 16 residues.

The rearrangement links TRBV9 to TRBJ1-2, with D unclear. CDR1 SGDLS and CDR2 YYNGEE come from the germline V gene. With 3 bases removed from V and 12 bases from J, the gap between germline ends came to 15 bases. CDR3 length: 12 residues. The CDR3 DNA sequence: TGTGCCAGCAGCGGTGGAGTTTTGGAGGACACCTTC. Translation gives CASSGGVLEDTF. Variable domain in full (rest from reference TRBV9 and TRBJ1-2): DSGVTQTPKHLITATGQRVTLRCSPRSGDLSVYWYQQSLDQGLQFLIQYYNGEERAKGNILERFSAQQFPDLHSELNLSSLELGDSALYFCASSGGVLEDTFGSGTRLTVV.

The CDR3 DNA is TGCAGTGCTAGAGATGGAGGGCTAGCTGGAAACACCATATATTTT. Its protein product is CSARDGGLAGNTIYF. The chain recombines TRBV20-1 with TRBJ1-3; D is unclear. V lost 0 bases and J 2 bases, leaving 11 bases between the germline ends. CDR1 is DFQATT, CDR2 SNEGSKA, per germline (reference sequence). The CDR3 is made up of 15 amino acids.

The chain carries TRBV5-4 and TRBJ2-1; D not resolved. Germline V gene data show CDR1 as SGHNT and CDR2 as YYREEE (reference sequence). V lost 3 bases and J 5 bases, leaving 6 bases between the germline ends. The length of the CDR3 is 12 residues. The CDR3 loop reads CASSWADNEQFF. The CDR3 region has the DNA TGTGCCAGCAGCTGGGCTGACAATGAGCAGTTCTTC.

At least ten counts were recorded for this clonotype. The genes are TRBV6-2 or TRBV6-3 and TRBJ1-5; D ambiguous. V was trimmed by 0 bases and J by 2 bases, leaving 14 bases between them. The CDR3 spans 17 residues. Germline CDR1 is MNHEY and CDR2 is SVGEGT. This CDR3 reads CASSYSPHVGRNQPQHF. The CDR3 nucleotides read TGTGCCAGCAGTTACTCGCCACATGTAGGACGCAATCAGCCCCAGCATTTT.

This chain uses TRBV12-3 or TRBV12-4 with TRBJ1-5, with no clear D. The CDR3 extends over 16 amino acids. Trimming stripped 1 base from V and 0 bases from J, with 10 bases between. The CDR3 DNA reads TGTGCCAGCAGTTTAGGTCCCCCGACTAGCAATCAGCCCCAGCATTTT. It codes for CASSLGPPTSNQPQHF.

This clonotype was found many times. The J gene is TRBJ1-3, the V gene TRBV18, with D uncertain. CDR1 KGHSH and CDR2 LQKENI come from the germline V gene. The CDR3 is 12 residues long. The V end was cut by 2 bases, the J end by 8 bases, with 7 bases between. The CDR3 region is CASSPNEDTIYF. The CDR3, as DNA: TGTGCCAGCTCACCAAATGAGGACACCATATATTTT.

This clonotype was recorded a few times. The V call is TRBV12-3 or TRBV12-4, the J call TRBJ2-7, with TRBD2 identical over 15 bases. CDR3 length: 19 residues. Trimming cost V 1 base and J 2 bases; bases outside gene matches: 9. The CDR3 here is CASSLGFGGLAGGPYEQYF. For the CDR3, the DNA is TGTGCCAGCAGTTTAGGTTTCGGGGGACTAGCGGGAGGTCCCTACGAGCAGTACTTC.

In this sample, this clonotype turned up many times. This rearrangement joins TRBV29-1 to TRBJ1-2; 7 bases line up with TRBD1. With 6 bases clipped from V and 6 bases from J, the junction kept 19 bases outside the gene matches. The CDR3 is 16 residues long. CDR1 and CDR2 from the germline V gene are SQVTM and ANQGSEA. CDR3 nucleotides: TGCAGCGTCGTTGTCACTAGCCCGGACAGGCTAAATGGCTACACCTTC. This encodes CSVVVTSPDRLNGYTF.

This clonotype has at least ten counts. The chain recombines TRBV20-1 with TRBJ1-1; D is ambiguous. Trimming pared 4 bases from V and 5 bases from J, leaving 11 bases between. The length of the CDR3 is 12 residues. CDR1 and CDR2 from the germline V gene are DFQATT and SNEGSKA (reference sequence). CDR3 nucleotides: TGCAGTGCTAAACCGCGGGGTACTGAAGCTTTCTTT. As protein: CSAKPRGTEAFF.

The sample holds many counts of this clonotype. This chain uses TRBV27 with TRBJ2-3, with 8 bases lining up with TRBD2. Trimming cost V 2 bases and J 3 bases; bases outside gene matches: 4. The CDR3 is 15 amino acids. Germline V gene data show CDR1 as MNHEY and CDR2 as SMNVEV (reference sequence). The CDR3 DNA follows: TGTGCCAGCAGTTTAATGCGGGGGGAAACAGATACGCAGTATTTT. Its translation is CASSLMRGETDTQYF.

The chain is built from TRBV5-6 and TRBJ2-1; 7 nucleotides agree with TRBD2. With V trimmed by 4 bases and J by 15 bases, 13 bases remained unmatched. The V gene's germline CDR1 is SGHDT and CDR2 YYEEEE. This CDR3 has 13 amino acids. CDR3 bases: TGTGCCAGCAGCCTAACTCCCAGCGGGAAGGTGTTCTTC. It encodes CASSLTPSGKVFF.

The V and J genes are TRBV11-2 and TRBJ2-1, with 12 nucleotides matching TRBD2. In germline, CDR1 is SGHAT, CDR2 FQNNGV. The CDR3 is made up of 19 amino acids. V lost 2 bases and J lost 5; bases outside the gene matches: 13. The CDR3 loop is CASSLRGRRLAGDHNEQFF. Written as DNA, the CDR3 is TGTGCCAGCAGCTTAAGGGGTAGGCGACTAGCGGGAGACCACAATGAGCAGTTCTTC.

This sequence joins TRBV12-3 or TRBV12-4 and TRBJ1-4; D possibly corresponds to TRBD1 (6 bases). The length of the CDR3 is 15 residues. The ends were cut back, 5 bases at V and 8 bases at J, with 18 bases in the middle. The CDR3, as DNA: TGTGCCAGCAGTGTACATGGGCAGGGGCCCGAAAAACTGTTTTTT. Translating gives CASSVHGQGPEKLFF.

This clonotype was recorded at least ten times. This chain links TRBV18 with TRBJ2-7; D is ambiguous. Deletions cut 3 bases from V and 5 bases from J, with 8 bases between. The germline gives CDR1 KGHSH, CDR2 LQKENI. The CDR3 sequence is 12 residues long. The CDR3 sequence is CASSPKQDEQYF. The CDR3, as DNA: TGTGCCAGCTCACCCAAGCAGGACGAGCAGTACTTC.

This clonotype was detected only a few times. This sequence joins TRBV6-2 or TRBV6-3 and TRBJ2-7; weak D call: TRBD1 (8 bases). CDR1 is MNHEY, CDR2 SVGEGT, per germline. V was cut by 5 bases and J by 1 base, with 15 bases left in between. The CDR3 is 15 amino acids. CDR3 coding DNA: TGTGCCAGCAGTCGTCCACAGGGGGGGTCCTACGAGCAGTACTTC. Residues: CASSRPQGGSYEQYF.

The rearrangement joins TRBV7-8 to TRBJ2-1; tentative D call: TRBD1 (5 bases). V was pared by 0 bases and J by 4 bases, with 7 bases between. The germline gives CDR1 SGHVS, CDR2 FQNEAQ. The CDR3 is 14 residues long. The CDR3 sequence: CASSLAPGYNEQFF. For the CDR3, the DNA is TGTGCCAGCAGCTTAGCCCCAGGGTACAATGAGCAGTTCTTC. Full variable domain (missing parts from reference TRBV7-8 and TRBJ2-1): GAGVSQSPRYKVAKRGQDVALRCDPISGHVSLFWYQQALGQGPEFLTYFQNEAQLDKSGLPSDRFFAERPEGSVSTLKIQRTQQEDSAVYLCASSLAPGYNEQFFGPGTRLTVL.

The chain couples TRBV28 to TRBJ2-7; D may be TRBD1 or TRBD2 (5 bases each). The CDR3 extends over 15 amino acids. V was pared by 7 bases and J by 6 bases, with 22 bases between. Germline V gene data show CDR1 as MDHEN and CDR2 as SYDVKM. The CDR3 protein is CASTPRDGGSREQYF. The CDR3 DNA sequence: TGTGCCAGCACCCCTCGGGACGGCGGAAGCCGCGAGCAGTACTTC.

There are many counts of this clonotype. J is TRBJ2-1 and V is TRBV2, with 8 bases fitting TRBD2. The CDR3 is made up of 13 amino acids. Germline lookup yields CDR1 SNHLY and CDR2 FYNNEI. V shed 8 bases and J 6 bases; nucleotides not matched to a gene: 6. The CDR3 coding sequence is TGTGCCAGCTCCAGCGGGAGAGGCAATGAGCAGTTCTTC. This translates into CASSSGRGNEQFF.

This clonotype was detected many times. The CDR3 coding sequence is TGTGCCAGCAGTCACCACTACGAGCAGTACTTC. Translation gives CASSHHYEQYF. This chain joins TRBV28 and TRBJ2-7; unclear D gene. CDR3 size: 11 residues. V dropped 5 bases and J dropped 3 bases, with 5 bases sitting between them. The V gene's germline CDR1 is MDHEN and CDR2 SYDVKM.

Details on this clonotype: A much larger clone lies one base from this, so it may be a read error. The V gene is TRBV20-1, the J gene TRBJ2-2, with D tentatively TRBD2 (6 bases). The CDR3 contains 14 residues. Germline assignment: CDR1 DFQATT and CDR2 SNEGSKA (reference sequence). Trimming pared 7 bases from V and 7 bases from J, leaving 19 bases between. The CDR3 protein is CSVAGTHYIGELFF. The CDR3 DNA reads as TGCAGTGTCGCCGGGACTCACTACATCGGGGAGCTGTTTTTT.

In this sample, this clonotype turned up many times. The J gene is TRBJ1-4, the V gene TRBV5-1; D uncertain. The CDR3 is made up of 13 amino acids. V lost 2 bases, J lost 14 bases, and 16 bases lay in between. Germline CDR1 is SGHRS and CDR2 is YFSETQ. In nucleotides, the CDR3 is TGCGCCAGCAGCTTCCGGGGTGGAGGACTGCTGTTTTTT. It yields the protein CASSFRGGGLLFF.